These 12 T cell receptor beta chains were sequenced from one sample in a study of T cell changes during pregnancy in multiple sclerosis. TCRdb's copy holds only in-frame clones and misses some; the assay was immunoSEQ multiplex PCR. Of tens of thousands of clones in the sample, approximately 90% were seen once. Sequenced material: CD4+ T cells from peripheral blood mononuclear cells, taken in the second trimester of pregnancy. Source of these receptors: a female donor with multiple sclerosis, enrolled in a pregnancy study.

This clone is categorized as medium-sized. The chain uses TRBV6-6 and TRBJ2-7; TRBD1 matches 7 bases. With 8 bases clipped from V and 7 bases from J, the junction kept 11 bases outside the gene matches. This CDR3 region has 13 residues. Looked up from germline, CDR1 is MNHNY and CDR2 is SVGAGI (reference sequence). Written as DNA, the CDR3 is TGTGCCAGCTGGGCAGGGGGTGTCGTAGAGCAGTACTTC. Protein sequence: CASWAGGVVEQYF.

By share, this clone counts as medium-sized (0.01 to 0.1%). The chain joins TRBV6-5 to TRBJ1-3; no definite D call. The CDR3 runs to 13 residues. Trimming cost V 7 bases and J 3 bases, with 10 bases left between them. CDR1 MNHEY and CDR2 SVGAGI come from the germline V gene. Written as DNA, the CDR3 is TGTGCCAGCATAAACTCGGGTGGAAACACCATATATTTT. Amino acid sequence: CASINSGGNTIYF.

The gene calls are TRBV21-1 and TRBJ2-1; the DNA was not compared with TRBD2, the D call given in the table. TRBV21-1 is flagged as a pseudogene. The CDR3 totals 16 residues. CDR3: CASSKGTSGSYNEQFF. The CDR3 nucleotides read TGTGCCAGCAGCAAAGGGACTAGCGGCTCCTACAATGAGCAGTTCTTC.

The chain uses TRBV9 and TRBJ1-5; 8 bases map to TRBD1. Trimming cost V 4 bases and J 2 bases; bases outside gene matches: 5. The CDR3 is 15 amino acids. CDR1 is SGDLS and CDR2 is YYNGEE in the germline V gene. For the CDR3, the DNA is TGTGCCAGCAGCAACGGACAGGGCCGCAATCAGCCCCAGCATTTT. It encodes CASSNGQGRNQPQHF. The variable domain in full, completed from reference TRBV9 and TRBJ1-5, reads DSGVTQTPKHLITATGQRVTLRCSPRSGDLSVYWYQQSLDQGLQFLIQYYNGEERAKGNILERFSAQQFPDLHSELNLSSLELGDSALYFCASSNGQGRNQPQHFGDGTRLSIL.

This chain uses TRBV29-1 with TRBJ1-1; TRBD1 agrees at 7 bases. Germline CDR1 and CDR2: SQVTM and ANQGSEA. The length of the CDR3 is 12 residues. After removal of 7 bases from V and 6 bases from J, the junction contained 8 bases not matched to a gene. The DNA for the CDR3 is TGCAGCGCGGGACAGCCCGTTGCTGAAGCTTTCTTT. It encodes CSAGQPVAEAFF.

The chain joins TRBV6-6 to TRBJ1-3; perhaps TRBD1 as D (5 bases). The V end lost 7 bases, the J end lost 0 bases, and 10 bases lay between the germline ends. CDR1 is MNHNY and CDR2 is SVGAGI in the germline V gene (reference sequence). The CDR3 spans 14 residues. The CDR3 DNA is TGTGCCAGCATCGACAGAAGCTCTGGAAACACCATATATTTT. Its protein is CASIDRSSGNTIYF.

In nucleotides, the CDR3 is TGTGCCAGCATGGGACATGGGAGCAATCAGCCCCAGCATTTT. The encoded protein is CASMGHGSNQPQHF. J is TRBJ1-5 and V is TRBV6-1; weak D call: TRBD1 (6 bases). The CDR3 is made up of 14 amino acids. Trimming took 7 bases from V and 1 from J, leaving 11 bases between them. CDR1 is MNHNS, CDR2 SASEGT, per germline.

This clone was seen only once. V gene TRBV4-2 combines with J gene TRBJ2-3; TRBD2 might be the D (6 bases). Trimming took 0 bases from V and 3 from J, leaving 10 bases between them. This CDR3 is 15 amino acids long. Germline values: CDR1 LGHNA, CDR2 YNFKEQ. CDR3 sequence reads: CASSQDTAGTDTQYF. CDR3 nucleotides: TGTGCCAGCAGCCAAGATACGGCGGGGACAGATACGCAGTATTTT.

The chain recombines TRBV7-9 with TRBJ1-5; the D gene is possibly TRBD1 (6 bases). Germline CDR1 reads SEHNR; CDR2 reads FQNEAQ (reference sequence). The germline V and J ends were trimmed by 3 bases and 7 bases, with 13 bases remaining between them. The CDR3 is 14 amino acids. In DNA, the CDR3 is TGTGCCAGCAGCTTGGGGGCAGGGATACAGCCCCAGCATTTT. It yields the protein CASSLGAGIQPQHF.

This clone is a singleton in its sample. The genes are TRBV6-5 and TRBJ2-7; 8 bases agree with TRBD2. Losses at the gene ends were 5 bases for V and 4 bases for J; bases not matched to a gene: 7. Germline-derived CDR1 and CDR2 are MNHEY and SVGAGI. The CDR3 is made up of 14 amino acids. The CDR3 protein is CASSTGLAVYEQYF. CDR3 coding DNA: TGTGCCAGCAGTACCGGACTAGCCGTATACGAGCAGTACTTC.

The V call is TRBV4-1, the J call TRBJ1-2; 8 bases are a match to TRBD1. The CDR3 is 15 amino acids. Trimming cost V 4 bases and J 4 bases; bases outside gene matches: 8. Germline CDR1 is MGHRA and CDR2 is YSYEKL. The CDR3 protein is CASSLGTGMSYGYTF. CDR3 in DNA: TGCGCCAGCAGCCTGGGGACAGGAATGTCCTATGGCTACACCTTC.

The rearrangement joins TRBV6-6 to TRBJ2-1; D not certain. V lost 8 bases to trimming and J lost 9 bases, with 14 bases between them. Germline V gives CDR1 MNHNY, CDR2 SVGAGI (reference sequence). The CDR3 is 12 amino acids. CDR3 sequence (DNA): TGTGCCAGCGAGCCCCTGCCCGGTGAGCAGTTCTTC. Translating gives CASEPLPGEQFF.